The entry below describes one TCR beta chain. The antigen is unknown. Researchers prepared the TCRbeta library using unique molecular identifiers, the study reports. A single record per CDR3 protein comes from TCRdb applying MiXCR to the PCR reads. This table has about 250,000 distinct CDR3 sequences, roughly a quarter appearing once. This CDR3 has 14 residues. CDR1 is LGHDT and CDR2 is YNNKEL in the germline V gene (reference sequence). V lost 4 bases and J 3 bases, leaving 13 bases between the germline ends. The source of the sample is a study of T-cell reconstitution after alpha-beta-depleted transplantation in children. Broader study findings: T-cell counts and diversity at one year post-transplant came mainly from newly produced T cells. About two months after transplant, alpha-beta T cells reportedly came from several hundred expanded graft clones. Surviving recipient cells, namely T cells and thymic progenitors, were the source of high day-60 TCRbeta diversity in some patients.

The chain combines TRBV3-1 with TRBJ2-7; the D gene is possibly TRBD1 (6 bases). Specimen: PBMCs, mostly from graft donor cells, collected 360 days after TCRalphabeta/CD19-depleted stem cell transplant. This sequence originates from a female patient between 2 and 15 years old who had a stem cell transplant for congenital amegakaryocytic thrombocytopenia, so the T cells may come from the graft donor. The CDR3 coding sequence is TGTGCCAGCAGCCCAGGACAGCTCTACTACGAGCAGTACTTC. Residues: CASSPGQLYYEQYF.